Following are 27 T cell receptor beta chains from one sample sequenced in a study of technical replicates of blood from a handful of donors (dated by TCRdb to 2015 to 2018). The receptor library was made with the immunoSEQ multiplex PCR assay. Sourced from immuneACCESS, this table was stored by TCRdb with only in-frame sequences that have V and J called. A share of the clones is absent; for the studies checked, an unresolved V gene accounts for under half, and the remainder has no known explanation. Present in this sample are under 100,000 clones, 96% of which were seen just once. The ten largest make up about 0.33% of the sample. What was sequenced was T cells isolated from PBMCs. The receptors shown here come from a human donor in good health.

CDR3 coding DNA: TGCGCCAGCAGCCCCGCTAGCGGAACCTACGAGCAGTACTTC. Protein: CASSPASGTYEQYF. The J gene is TRBJ2-7, the V gene TRBV5-1; the match to TRBD2 covers 7 bases. With V trimmed by 4 bases and J by 2 bases, 6 bases remained unmatched. CDR3 length: 14 residues. Germline values: CDR1 SGHRS, CDR2 YFSETQ.

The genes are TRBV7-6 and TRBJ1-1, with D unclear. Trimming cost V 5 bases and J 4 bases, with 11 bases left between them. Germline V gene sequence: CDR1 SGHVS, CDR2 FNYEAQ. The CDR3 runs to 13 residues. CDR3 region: CASSDVGFTEAFF. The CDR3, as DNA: TGTGCCAGCAGCGATGTCGGGTTCACTGAAGCTTTCTTT.

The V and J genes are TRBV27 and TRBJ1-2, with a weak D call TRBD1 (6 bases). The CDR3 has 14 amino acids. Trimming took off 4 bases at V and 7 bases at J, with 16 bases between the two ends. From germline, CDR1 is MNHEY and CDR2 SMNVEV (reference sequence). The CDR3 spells CASSSYTGLGGYTF. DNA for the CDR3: TGTGCCAGCAGTTCTTATACAGGGTTGGGTGGCTACACCTTC.

The CDR3 loop reads CASSLRTGGNNGELFF. The CDR3 nucleotides read TGTGCCAGCAGCCTCCGGACAGGGGGTAATAACGGGGAGCTGTTTTTT. J is TRBJ2-2 and V is TRBV7-8, with 10 bases lining up with TRBD1. CDR1 SGHVS and CDR2 FQNEAQ come from the germline V gene. With V trimmed by 5 bases and J by 7 bases, 10 bases remained unmatched. This CDR3 is 16 amino acids long. Filled out from reference TRBV7-8 and TRBJ2-2, the complete variable domain reads GAGVSQSPRYKVAKRGQDVALRCDPISGHVSLFWYQQALGQGPEFLTYFQNEAQLDKSGLPSDRFFAERPEGSVSTLKIQRTQQEDSAVYLCASSLRTGGNNGELFFGEGSRLTVL.

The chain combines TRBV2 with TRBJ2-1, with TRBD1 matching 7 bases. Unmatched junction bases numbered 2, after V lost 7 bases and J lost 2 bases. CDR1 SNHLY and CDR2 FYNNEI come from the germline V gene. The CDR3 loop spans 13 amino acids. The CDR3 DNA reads TGTGCCAGCATAGGGGGCCCCTACAATGAGCAGTTCTTC. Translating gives CASIGGPYNEQFF.

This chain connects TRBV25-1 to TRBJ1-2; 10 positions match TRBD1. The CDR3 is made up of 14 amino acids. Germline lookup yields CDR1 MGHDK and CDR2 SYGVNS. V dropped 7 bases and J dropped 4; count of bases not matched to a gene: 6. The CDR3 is CASIPGTGAYGYTF. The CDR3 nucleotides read TGTGCCAGCATCCCCGGGACAGGGGCCTATGGCTACACCTTC.

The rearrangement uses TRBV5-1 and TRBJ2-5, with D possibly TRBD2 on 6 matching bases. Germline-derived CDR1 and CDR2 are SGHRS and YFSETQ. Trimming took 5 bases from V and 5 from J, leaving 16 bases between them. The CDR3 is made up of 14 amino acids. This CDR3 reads CASRLPGAGETQYF. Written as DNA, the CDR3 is TGCGCCAGCAGACTCCCGGGAGCCGGGGAGACCCAGTACTTC. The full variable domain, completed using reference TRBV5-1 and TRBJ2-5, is KAGVTQTPRYLIKTRGQQVTLSCSPISGHRSVSWYQQTPGQGLQFLFEYFSETQRNKGNFPGRFSGRQFSNSRSEMNVSTLELGDSALYLCASRLPGAGETQYFGPGTRLLVL.

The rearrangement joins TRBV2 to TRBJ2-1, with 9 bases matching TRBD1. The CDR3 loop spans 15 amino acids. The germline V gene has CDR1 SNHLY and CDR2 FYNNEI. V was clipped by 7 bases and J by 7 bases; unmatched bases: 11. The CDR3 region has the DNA TGTGCCAGCATACACCGGGACAGGGAGGTAAATGAGCAGTTCTTC. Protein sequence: CASIHRDREVNEQFF.

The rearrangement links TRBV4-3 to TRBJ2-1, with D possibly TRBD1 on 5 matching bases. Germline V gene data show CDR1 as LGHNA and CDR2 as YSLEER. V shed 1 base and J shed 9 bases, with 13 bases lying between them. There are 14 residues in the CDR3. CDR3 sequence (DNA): TGCGCCAGCAGCCAAGGACTGGGGCAGGTTGAGCAGTTCTTC. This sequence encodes CASSQGLGQVEQFF.

In DNA form, the CDR3 reads TGTGCCAGCACGAGGGAGCGGGACGTCTACAATGAGCAGTTCTTC. Translated, it gives CASTRERDVYNEQFF. The V call is TRBV2, the J call TRBJ2-1, with 7 bases fitting TRBD2. Trimming cost V 7 bases and J 3 bases; bases outside gene matches: 9. CDR1 is SNHLY and CDR2 is FYNNEI in the germline V gene. The CDR3 contains 15 residues.

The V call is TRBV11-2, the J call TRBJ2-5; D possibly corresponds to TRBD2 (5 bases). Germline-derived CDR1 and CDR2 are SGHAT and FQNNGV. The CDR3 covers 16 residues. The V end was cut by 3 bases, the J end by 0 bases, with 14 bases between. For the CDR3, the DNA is TGTGCCAGCAGCTTCAATCTAGCACAGTACCAAGAGACCCAGTACTTC. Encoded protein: CASSFNLAQYQETQYF.

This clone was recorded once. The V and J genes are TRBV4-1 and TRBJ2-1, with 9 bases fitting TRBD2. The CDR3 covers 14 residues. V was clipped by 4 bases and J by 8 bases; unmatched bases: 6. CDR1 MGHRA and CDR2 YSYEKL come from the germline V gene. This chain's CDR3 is CASSPQREVDEQFF. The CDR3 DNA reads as TGCGCCAGCAGCCCCCAGCGGGAGGTCGATGAGCAGTTCTTC.

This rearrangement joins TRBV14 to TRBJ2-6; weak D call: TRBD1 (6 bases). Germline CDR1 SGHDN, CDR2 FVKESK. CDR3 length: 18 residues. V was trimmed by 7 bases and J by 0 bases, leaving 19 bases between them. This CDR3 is CASIPGTGNPSGANVLTF. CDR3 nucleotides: TGTGCCAGCATCCCCGGAACAGGGAATCCCTCTGGGGCCAACGTCCTGACTTTC. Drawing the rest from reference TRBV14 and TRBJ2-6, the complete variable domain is EAGVTQFPSHSVIEKGQTVTLRCDPISGHDNLYWYRRVMGKEIKFLLHFVKESKQDESGMPNNRFLAERTGGTYSTLKVQPAELEDSGVYFCASIPGTGNPSGANVLTFGAGSRLTVL.

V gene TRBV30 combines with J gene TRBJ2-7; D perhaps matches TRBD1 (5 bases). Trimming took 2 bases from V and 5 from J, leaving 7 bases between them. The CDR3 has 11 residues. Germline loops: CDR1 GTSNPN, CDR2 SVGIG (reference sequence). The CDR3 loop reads CAWSPRDEQYF. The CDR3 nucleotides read TGTGCCTGGAGTCCCAGGGACGAGCAGTACTTC.

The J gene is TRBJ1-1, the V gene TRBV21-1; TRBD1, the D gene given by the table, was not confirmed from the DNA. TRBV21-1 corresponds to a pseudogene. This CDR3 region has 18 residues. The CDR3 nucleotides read TGTGCCAGCAGCAAAAGGGGACACATTTCCGAGATGAACACTGAAGCTTTCTTT. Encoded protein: CASSKRGHISEMNTEAFF.

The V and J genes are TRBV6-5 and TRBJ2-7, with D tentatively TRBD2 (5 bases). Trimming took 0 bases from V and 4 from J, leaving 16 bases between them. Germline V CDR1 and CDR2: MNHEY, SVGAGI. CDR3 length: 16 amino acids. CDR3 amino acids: CASSYSTWGSAYEQYF. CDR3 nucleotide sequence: TGTGCCAGCAGTTACTCGACGTGGGGTAGCGCGTACGAGCAGTACTTC.

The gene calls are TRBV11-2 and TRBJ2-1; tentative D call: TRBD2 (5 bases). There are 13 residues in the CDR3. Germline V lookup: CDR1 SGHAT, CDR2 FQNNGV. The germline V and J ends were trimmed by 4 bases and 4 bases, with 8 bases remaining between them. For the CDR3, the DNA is TGTGCCAGCAGCTCGACGGGATACAATGAGCAGTTCTTC. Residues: CASSSTGYNEQFF.

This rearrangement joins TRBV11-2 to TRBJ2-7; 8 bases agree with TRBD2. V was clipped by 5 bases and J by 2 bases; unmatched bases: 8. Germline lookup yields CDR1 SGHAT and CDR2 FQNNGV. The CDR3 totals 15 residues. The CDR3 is CASSPVQGLAYEQYF. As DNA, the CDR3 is TGTGCCAGCAGCCCAGTACAGGGACTAGCCTACGAGCAGTACTTC.

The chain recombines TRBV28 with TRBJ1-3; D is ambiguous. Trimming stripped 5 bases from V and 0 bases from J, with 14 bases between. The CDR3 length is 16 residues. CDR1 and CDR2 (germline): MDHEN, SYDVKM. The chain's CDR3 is CASSTKRIHSGNTIYF. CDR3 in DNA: TGTGCCAGCAGTACCAAGCGAATCCACTCTGGAAACACCATATATTTT. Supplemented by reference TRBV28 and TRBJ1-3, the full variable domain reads DVKVTQSSRYLVKRTGEKVFLECVQDMDHENMFWYRQDPGLGLRLIYFSYDVKMKEKGDIPEGYSVSREKKERFSLILESASTNQTSMYLCASSTKRIHSGNTIYFGEGSWLTVV.

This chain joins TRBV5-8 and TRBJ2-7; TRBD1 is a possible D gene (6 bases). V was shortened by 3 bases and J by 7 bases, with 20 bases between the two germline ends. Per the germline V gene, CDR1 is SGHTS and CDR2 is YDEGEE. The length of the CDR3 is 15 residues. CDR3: CASSYTGPGKREQYF. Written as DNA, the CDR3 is TGTGCCAGCAGCTATACAGGGCCCGGTAAGAGAGAGCAGTACTTC.

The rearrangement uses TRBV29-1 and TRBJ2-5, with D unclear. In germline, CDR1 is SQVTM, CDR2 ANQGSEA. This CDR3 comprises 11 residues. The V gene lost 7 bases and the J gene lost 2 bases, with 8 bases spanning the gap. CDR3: CSGLFQETQYF. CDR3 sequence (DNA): TGCAGCGGACTTTTTCAAGAGACCCAGTACTTC.

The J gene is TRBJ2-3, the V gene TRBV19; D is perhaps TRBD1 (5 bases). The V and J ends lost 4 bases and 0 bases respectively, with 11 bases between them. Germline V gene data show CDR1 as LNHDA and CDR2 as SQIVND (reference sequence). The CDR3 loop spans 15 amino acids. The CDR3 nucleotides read TGTGCCAGTAGTACGAGTGGGGCCAGCACAGATACGCAGTATTTT. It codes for CASSTSGASTDTQYF.

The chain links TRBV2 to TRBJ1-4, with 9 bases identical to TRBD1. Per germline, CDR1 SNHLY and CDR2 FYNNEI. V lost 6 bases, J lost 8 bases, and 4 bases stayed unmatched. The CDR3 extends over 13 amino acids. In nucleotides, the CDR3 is TGTGCCAGCAGAGGACAGGGGAGCGAAAAACTGTTTTTT. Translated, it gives CASRGQGSEKLFF. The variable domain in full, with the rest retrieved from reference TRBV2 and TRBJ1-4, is EPEVTQTPSHQVTQMGQEVILRCVPISNHLYFYWYRQILGQKVEFLVSFYNNEISEKSEIFDDQFSVERPDGSNFTLKIRSTKLEDSAMYFCASRGQGSEKLFFGSGTQLSVL.

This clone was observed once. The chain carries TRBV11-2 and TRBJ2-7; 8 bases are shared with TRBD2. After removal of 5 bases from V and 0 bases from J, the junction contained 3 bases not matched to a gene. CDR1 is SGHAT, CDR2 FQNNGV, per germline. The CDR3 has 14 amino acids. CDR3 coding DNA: TGTGCCAGCAGCCATACTAGCGGCTCCTACGAGCAGTACTTC. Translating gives CASSHTSGSYEQYF.

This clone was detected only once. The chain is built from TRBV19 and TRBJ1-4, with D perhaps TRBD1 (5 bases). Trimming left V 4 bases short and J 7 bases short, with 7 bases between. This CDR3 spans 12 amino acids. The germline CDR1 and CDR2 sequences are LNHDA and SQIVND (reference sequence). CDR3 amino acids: CASSRRGEKLFF. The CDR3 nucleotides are TGTGCCAGTAGTAGGAGGGGTGAAAAACTGTTTTTT.

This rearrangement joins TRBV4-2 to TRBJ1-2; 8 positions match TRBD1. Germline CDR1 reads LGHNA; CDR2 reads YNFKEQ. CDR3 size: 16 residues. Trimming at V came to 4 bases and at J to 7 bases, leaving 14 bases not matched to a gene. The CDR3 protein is CASSPGTGGRLSGYTF. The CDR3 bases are TGTGCCAGCAGCCCCGGGACAGGCGGAAGGCTGAGTGGCTACACCTTC.

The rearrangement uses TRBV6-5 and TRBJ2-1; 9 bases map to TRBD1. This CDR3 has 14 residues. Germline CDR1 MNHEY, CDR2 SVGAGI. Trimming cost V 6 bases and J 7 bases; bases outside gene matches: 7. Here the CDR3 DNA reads TGTGCCAGCAGCGACAGGGGGTTAAGGAATGAGCAGTTCTTC. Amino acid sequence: CASSDRGLRNEQFF.